Listed below are T cell receptor beta chains from one sample, sequenced in a study of regulatory T cells in long-lasting Graves disease. MiXCR was run by TCRdb on the multiplex PCR reads, yielding one entry per CDR3 protein. The repertoire holds 500,000 to 800,000 distinct CDR3 sequences, with 25% to 30% as singletons. This material consisted of peripheral blood mononuclear cells (PBMCs), taken when the disease was refractory, from a patient treated with antithyroid drugs. These receptors all stem from a female donor with Graves disease. The CDR3 runs from the conserved cysteine through the conserved F or W. Fields, in order: D gene, clone size, J gene, V gene, CDR3 protein, CDR3 DNA. The D gene is left open where the match is weak. Expanded clones are given a class, and other clones once, few, many or no size at all.

>NA|NA|TRBJ2-7|TRBV4-2
CASSQAIAMMRSEQYF
TGTGCCAGCAGCCAAGCAATTGCCATGATGAGGAGCGAGCAGTACTTC
>TRBD2|NA|TRBJ2-5|TRBV3-1
CASSLLAGEGGETQYF
TGTGCCAGCAGCCTCTTAGCGGGAGAAGGAGGAGAGACCCAGTACTTC
>NA|many|TRBJ1-1|TRBV12-5
CASGLGSQGTEAFF
TGTGCTAGTGGTTTGGGGTCTCAGGGGACTGAAGCTTTCTTT
>NA|many|TRBJ1-5|TRBV28
CASSLASAGRGNQPQHF
TGTGCCAGCAGTTTAGCCTCAGCGGGGAGGGGCAATCAGCCCCAGCATTTT
>NA|NA|TRBJ1-1|TRBV13
CASSLFAGTTEAFF
TGTGCCAGCAGCTTATTTGCCGGGACGACCGAAGCTTTCTTT
>NA|NA|TRBJ1-5|TRBV10-2
CASSDSRQPQHF
TGCGCCAGCAGTGATAGCAGGCAGCCCCAGCATTTT
>TRBD1|many|TRBJ2-7|TRBV6-5
CASSSYRGGYEQYF
TGTGCCAGCAGTTCCTACAGGGGCGGCTACGAGCAGTACTTC
>NA|many|TRBJ1-2|TRBV28
CASRPPGQSYTF
TGTGCCAGCAGACCGCCGGGTCAGAGCTACACCTTC
>TRBD2|NA|TRBJ2-2|TRBV24-1
CATSEAGGAGELFF
TGTGCCACCAGTGAAGCGGGAGGTGCCGGGGAGCTGTTTTTT
>NA|few|TRBJ1-1|TRBV7-2
CASSLVDSEAFF
TGTGCCAGCAGCTTAGTAGACAGTGAAGCTTTCTTT
>NA|once|TRBJ1-4|TRBV27
CASSSSTNEKPFF
TGTGCCAGCAGTTCTTCAACTAATGAAAAACCGTTTTTT
>NA|NA|TRBJ1-6|TRBV2
CASSQQAMDNSPLHF
TGCGCCAGCAGCCAACAGGCAATGGATAATTCACCCCTCCACTTT
>NA|many|TRBJ1-3|TRBV2
CASLGEYSGNTIYF
TGTGCCAGCTTGGGGGAATACTCTGGAAACACCATATATTTT
>TRBD1|NA|TRBJ1-5|TRBV12-3/TRBV12-4
CASSPGTGVYQPQHF
TGTGCCAGCAGTCCCGGGACAGGGGTGTATCAGCCCCAGCATTTT
>NA|few|TRBJ2-1|TRBV6-2/TRBV6-3
CASSYSSGAPYNEQFF
TGTGCCAGCAGTTACTCGTCGGGAGCGCCCTACAATGAGCAGTTCTTC
>TRBD2|NA|TRBJ2-5|TRBV7-3
CASSQKGTSAQETQYF
TGTGCCAGCAGCCAAAAGGGGACTAGCGCCCAAGAGACCCAGTACTTC
>NA|few|TRBJ1-4|TRBV19
CASSTITRSSEKLFF
TGTGCCAGTAGTACGATCACTCGGTCGTCTGAAAAACTGTTTTTT
>NA|few|TRBJ1-2|TRBV7-9
CASSLSGAEGYTF
TGTGCCAGCAGCTTGTCAGGAGCGGAGGGCTACACCTTC
>TRBD2|NA|TRBJ2-2|TRBV19
CASSPLAGETGELFF
TGTGCCAGTAGCCCACTAGCGGGAGAGACCGGGGAGCTGTTTTTT
>NA|many|TRBJ1-5|TRBV2
CASSWGHSNQPQHF
TGTGCCAGCAGTTGGGGGCACAGCAATCAGCCCCAGCATTTT
>NA|NA|TRBJ1-5|TRBV6-5
CASSYVGTGQPQHF
TGTGCCAGCAGTTACGTCGGGACGGGTCAGCCCCAGCATTTT
>NA|many|TRBJ1-1|TRBV12-3/TRBV12-4
CASRVRQVNTEAFF
TGTGCCAGCAGGGTTAGACAGGTGAACACTGAAGCTTTCTTT
>NA|few|TRBJ2-7|TRBV11-2
CASSDSVKLETYEQYF
TGTGCCAGCAGCGATAGCGTCAAGCTAGAGACCTACGAGCAGTACTTC
>NA|NA|TRBJ1-1|TRBV15
CATSRDQGVDTEAFF
TGTGCCACCAGCAGAGATCAAGGGGTTGACACTGAAGCTTTCTTT
>NA|NA|TRBJ1-5|TRBV19
CASSNTFRNQPQHF
TGTGCCAGTAGTAATACGTTCCGCAATCAGCCCCAGCATTTT
>NA|many|TRBJ1-2|TRBV6-1
CASSLGRETYGYTF
TGTGCCAGCAGCCTGGGACGGGAGACTTATGGCTACACCTTC